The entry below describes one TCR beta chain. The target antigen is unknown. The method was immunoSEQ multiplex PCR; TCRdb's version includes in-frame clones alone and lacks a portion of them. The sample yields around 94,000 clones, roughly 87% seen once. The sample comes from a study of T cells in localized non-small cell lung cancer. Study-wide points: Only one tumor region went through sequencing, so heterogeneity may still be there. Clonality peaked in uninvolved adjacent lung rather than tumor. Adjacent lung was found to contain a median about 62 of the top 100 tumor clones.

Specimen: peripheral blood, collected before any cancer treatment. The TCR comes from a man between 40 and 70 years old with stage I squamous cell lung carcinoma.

The CDR3 loop reads CASSVTGDNYGYTF. CDR3 DNA sequence: TGCGCCAGCAGCGTTACAGGAGATAACTATGGCTACACCTTC. The gene calls are TRBV5-1 and TRBJ1-2; a weak D match, TRBD1 (5 bases). The ends were cut back, 4 bases at V and 1 base at J, with 11 bases in the middle. Germline CDR1 SGHRS, CDR2 YFSETQ. The CDR3 spans 14 residues.